One sample yielded the 17 T cell receptor delta chains listed below, sequenced in a study of gamma-delta chains in newborns, infants, children (dated by TCRdb to about 2019). The instrument was an Illumina MiSeq. Identical DNA sequences were merged into single rows after TCRdb reprocessed the public reads with CATT. This sample is represented by around 4,800 delta-chain clones; roughly 40% of them were singletons. Together, the top ten hold 13% to 15% of the sample. Sequences were obtained from blood. These receptors were collected from a child who received the measles vaccine.

The rearrangement joins TRDV1 to TRDJ1; 12 bases align to TRDD3. The germline gives CDR1 TSWWSYY, CDR2 QGS. V lost 2 bases to trimming and J lost 3 bases; unmatched junction nucleotides: 19. The CDR3 has 21 amino acids. The CDR3 spells CALGEYSYWRKSGGYADKLIF. DNA of the CDR3: TGTGCTCTTGGGGAATACTCCTACTGGCGTAAATCTGGGGGATACGCCGATAAACTCATCTTT.

V and J are TRDV1 and TRDJ1; TRDD3 matches at 11 bases. Per the germline V gene, CDR1 is TSWWSYY and CDR2 is QGS. This CDR3 has 20 amino acids. V was pared by 4 bases and J by 7 bases, with 23 bases of the junction left unmatched. In DNA, the CDR3 is TGTGCTCTTGGGGGACGCGTCGGGAGTCCTCGACTGGGGGATAGGGGTAAACTCATCTTT. Translated: CALGGRVGSPRLGDRGKLIF.

Turning to this clone: With a far larger clone one base away, a read error is the likely cause. The same CDR3 can be traced to other DNA sequences in this sample. The CDR3 DNA reads TGTGCTCTTGGGGAACTGCCCTACCCTTACTGGCTGGGGTACGGGTACACCGATAAACTCATCTTC. Its translation is CALGELPYPYWLGYGYTDKLIF. This chain joins TRDV1 and TRDJ1; a weak D match, TRDD3 (6 bases). The V gene's germline CDR1 is TSWWSYY and CDR2 QGS. This CDR3 has 22 residues.

The genes are TRAV29/DV5 and TRDJ3; 9 bases fit TRDD3. CDR1 is NSMFDY and CDR2 is ISSIKDK in the germline V gene. Trimming took 3 bases from V and 1 from J; bases not matched to a gene: 29. The CDR3 is 25 amino acids. CDR3 DNA: TGTGCAGCAACCATAGATTTCCTTTCCATCTGGGGGATCATCACCCCTTCCTGGGACACCCGACAGATGTTTTTC. Its protein product is CAATIDFLSIWGIITPSWDTRQMFF.

This clone was seen a few times. The chain employs TRDV1 and TRDJ1; D might be TRDD2 (6 bases). The V gene's germline CDR1 is TSWWSYY and CDR2 QGS. Trimming removed 3 bases from V and 0 bases from J, with 14 bases in between. CDR3 length: 16 amino acids. The CDR3 DNA is TGTGCTCTTGGGGACCCCATCCTTCCGTACACCGATAAACTCATCTTT. Translating gives CALGDPILPYTDKLIF.

This chain uses TRDV1 with TRDJ1, with 12 positions matching TRDD3. Germline CDR1 reads TSWWSYY; CDR2 reads QGS. The CDR3 extends over 24 amino acids. V was pared by 4 bases and J by 3 bases, with 30 bases of the junction left unmatched. CDR3 nucleotide sequence: TGTGCTCTTGGGGGCCCTGTGGGTTTACTACCCCCGTACTGGGGGATACAGAGGGCCGATAAACTCATCTTT. Amino acids: CALGGPVGLLPPYWGIQRADKLIF.

V gene TRDV1 combines with J gene TRDJ1, with 8 bases fitting TRDD3. The CDR3 length is 24 residues. Germline V gene data show CDR1 as TSWWSYY and CDR2 as QGS. The ends lost 7 bases at V and 0 bases at J; junction bases unmatched: 34. CDR3: CALVSHSAYEFPLLGAPYTDKLIF. The CDR3, as DNA: TGTGCTCTTGTCTCCCATAGCGCCTACGAATTTCCCTTACTGGGGGCCCCGTACACCGATAAACTCATCTTT.

The chain uses TRDV3 and TRDJ1; TRDD3 agrees at 10 bases. V was pared by 2 bases and J by 1 base, with 16 bases of the junction left unmatched. The CDR3 contains 18 residues. The germline gives CDR1 TVYSNPD, CDR2 GDNSRS (reference sequence). The CDR3 DNA sequence: TGTGCCTTTGGGGAACCCCGTACTGGGGGATCTTTCACCGATAAACTCATCTTT. It encodes CAFGEPRTGGSFTDKLIF.

By sample share, this clone is medium-sized. J is TRDJ1 and V is TRDV1; TRDD3 matches at 13 bases. V shed 2 bases and J 2 bases; nucleotides not matched to a gene: 17. This CDR3 has 21 residues. Per the germline V gene, CDR1 is TSWWSYY and CDR2 is QGS. CDR3 sequence (DNA): TGTGCTCTTGGGGAAAATGTCCTGTTGTACTGGGGGATACGCGGGACCGATAAACTCATCTTT. This encodes CALGENVLLYWGIRGTDKLIF.

In its sample, this clone ranks as medium-sized. This rearrangement joins TRDV2 to TRDJ1; D is unclear. The CDR3 is made up of 16 amino acids. The ends were cut back, 3 bases at V and 0 bases at J, with 16 bases in the middle. Germline V CDR1 and CDR2: GEAIGNYY, EKD. The CDR3 DNA reads as TGTGCCTGTGACTCAGTACTACCGGGGTACACCGATAAACTCATCTTT. Translated, it gives CACDSVLPGYTDKLIF.

V usage is TRDV1 and J usage is TRDJ1; 8 positions match TRDD3. V dropped 2 bases and J dropped 0; count of bases not matched to a gene: 20. Germline CDR1 and CDR2: TSWWSYY and QGS. The CDR3 covers 21 residues. CDR3 loop: CALGEIRNPDLWGKNTDKLIF. The CDR3 DNA reads as TGTGCTCTTGGGGAAATAAGGAATCCTGACCTCTGGGGGAAAAACACCGATAAACTCATCTTT.

This clone was detected once. The chain has TRDV1 and TRDJ1, with TRDD3 identical over 13 bases. J was trimmed by 3 bases and V by 5 bases; bases with no gene match: 12. The CDR3 loop spans 18 amino acids. Germline CDR1 reads TSWWSYY; CDR2 reads QGS. CDR3 bases: TGTGCTCTTGGGTCCCGGGGGGTACTGGGGGATACGGCCGATAAACTCATCTTT. Translating it yields CALGSRGVLGDTADKLIF.

A remark on this clone: A much larger clone lies a single base off, so this may be a read error. The chain carries TRDV1 and TRDJ1, with 8 bases fitting TRDD3. V trimming: 2 bases; J trimming: 2 bases; junction bases outside the gene matches: 22. CDR3 length: 21 amino acids. The germline V gene has CDR1 TSWWSYY and CDR2 QGS. DNA for the CDR3: TGTGCTCTTGGGGAAAATGTCCTGTTGTACTGTGGGATACGCGGGACCGATAAACTCATCTTT. Translated, it gives CALGENVLLYCGIRGTDKLIF.

Relative to its sample, this clone is medium-sized. The genes are TRDV2 and TRDJ3; 7 positions agree with TRDD3. Germline V CDR1 and CDR2: GEAIGNYY, EKD. The trim removed 0 bases at V and 0 bases at J, leaving 10 bases unmatched. This CDR3 is 20 amino acids long. The CDR3, as DNA: TGTGCCTGTGACACCGGCTGGGGGGTAAAGAGCTCCTGGGACACCCGACAGATGTTTTTC. Residues: CACDTGWGVKSSWDTRQMFF.

This clone has just one count. The gene calls are TRDV1 and TRDJ1; D perhaps matches TRDD3 (6 bases). Germline V gene lookup returns CDR1 TSWWSYY and CDR2 QGS. This CDR3 has 14 residues. Trimming left V 0 bases short and J 8 bases short, with 13 bases between. The CDR3 sequence: CALGELDGGPKLIF. The CDR3 DNA sequence: TGTGCTCTTGGGGAACTAGACGGGGGACCCAAACTCATCTTT.

The chain links TRDV1 to TRDJ2; 11 positions agree with TRDD3. V shed 3 bases, J shed 4 bases, and the junction held 22 bases outside the gene matches. Germline lookup yields CDR1 TSWWSYY and CDR2 QGS. CDR3 size: 22 residues. In nucleotides, the CDR3 is TGTGCTCTTGGGGATCTGGGGCCTTCCCCCGTACTGGGGGATAAGCGGACAGCACAACTCTTCTTT. The encoded protein is CALGDLGPSPVLGDKRTAQLFF.

The chain uses TRDV1 and TRDJ1; D tentatively reads TRDD2 or TRDD3 (6 bases each). Trimming took 1 base from V and 0 from J, leaving 30 bases between them. CDR3 size: 22 residues. Germline V gene sequence: CDR1 TSWWSYY, CDR2 QGS. The CDR3 coding sequence is TGTGCTCTTGGGGAACGTAAACCTCCCTCCTACGCAGGGGATCCGTACACCGATAAACTCATCTTT. It is translated as CALGERKPPSYAGDPYTDKLIF.